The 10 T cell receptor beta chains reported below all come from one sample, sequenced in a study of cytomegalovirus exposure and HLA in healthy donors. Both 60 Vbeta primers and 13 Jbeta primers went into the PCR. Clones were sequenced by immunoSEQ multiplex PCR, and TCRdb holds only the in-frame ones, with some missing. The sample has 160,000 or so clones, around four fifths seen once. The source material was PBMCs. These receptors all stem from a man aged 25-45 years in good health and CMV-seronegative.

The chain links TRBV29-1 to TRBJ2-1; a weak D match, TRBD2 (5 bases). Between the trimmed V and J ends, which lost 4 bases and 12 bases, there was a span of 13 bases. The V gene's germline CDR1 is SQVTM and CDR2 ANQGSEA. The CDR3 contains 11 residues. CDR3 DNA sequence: TGCAGCGTTGGAGACGGAGGTGGGCAGTTCTTC. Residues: CSVGDGGGQFF.

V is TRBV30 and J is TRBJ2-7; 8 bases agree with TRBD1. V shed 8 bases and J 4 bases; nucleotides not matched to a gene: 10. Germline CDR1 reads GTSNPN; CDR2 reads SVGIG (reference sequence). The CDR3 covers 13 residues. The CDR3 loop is CARRGQGTYEQYF. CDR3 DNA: TGTGCCAGAAGAGGACAGGGTACTTACGAGCAGTACTTC.

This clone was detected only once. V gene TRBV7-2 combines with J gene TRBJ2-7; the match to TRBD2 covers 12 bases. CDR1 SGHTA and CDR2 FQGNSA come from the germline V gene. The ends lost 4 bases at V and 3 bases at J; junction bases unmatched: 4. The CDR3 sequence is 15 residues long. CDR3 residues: CASSSPSGRGYEQYF. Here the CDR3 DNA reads TGTGCCAGCAGCTCCCCTAGCGGGAGGGGCTACGAGCAGTACTTC.

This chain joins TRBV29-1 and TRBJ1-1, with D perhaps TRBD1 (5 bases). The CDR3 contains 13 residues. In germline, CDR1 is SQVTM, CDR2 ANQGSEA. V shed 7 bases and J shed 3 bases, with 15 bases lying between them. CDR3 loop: CSGKGYLDTEAFF. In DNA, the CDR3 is TGCAGCGGAAAGGGGTATTTGGACACTGAAGCTTTCTTT.

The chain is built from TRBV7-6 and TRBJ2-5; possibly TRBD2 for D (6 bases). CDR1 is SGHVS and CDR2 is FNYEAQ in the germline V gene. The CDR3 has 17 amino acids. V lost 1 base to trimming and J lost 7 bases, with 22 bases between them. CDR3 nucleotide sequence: TGTGCCAGCAGCTTAGGTATTAGCGGCGTAGGAGTATGGACCCAGTACTTC. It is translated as CASSLGISGVGVWTQYF.

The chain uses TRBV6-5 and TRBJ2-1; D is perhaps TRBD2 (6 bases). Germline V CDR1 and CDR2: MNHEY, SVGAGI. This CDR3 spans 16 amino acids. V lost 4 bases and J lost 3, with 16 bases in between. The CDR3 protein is CASSSPGTAIYNEQFF. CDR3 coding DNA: TGTGCCAGCAGTTCCCCCGGGACTGCAATCTACAATGAGCAGTTCTTC.

The CDR3 bases are TGTGCCAGCAGCTCACCCCGGGCCGGGGGCTATGGCTACACCTTC. Translation: CASSSPRAGGYGYTF. The J gene is TRBJ1-2, the V gene TRBV7-2; tentatively, D is TRBD1 (5 bases). Between the trimmed V and J ends, which lost 4 bases and 4 bases, there was a span of 16 bases. The CDR3 has 15 amino acids. CDR1 and CDR2 (germline): SGHTA, FQGNSA.

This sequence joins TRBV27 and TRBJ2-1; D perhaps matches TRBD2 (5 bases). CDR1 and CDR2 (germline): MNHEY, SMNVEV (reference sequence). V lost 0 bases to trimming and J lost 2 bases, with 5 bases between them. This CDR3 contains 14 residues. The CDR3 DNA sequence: TGTGCCAGCAGTTTATCCGGGGCCTACAATGAGCAGTTCTTC. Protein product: CASSLSGAYNEQFF.

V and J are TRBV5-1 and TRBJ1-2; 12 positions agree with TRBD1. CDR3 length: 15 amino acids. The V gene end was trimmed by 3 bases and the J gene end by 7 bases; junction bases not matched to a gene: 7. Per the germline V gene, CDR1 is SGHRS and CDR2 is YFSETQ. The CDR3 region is CASSSPGQGASGYTF. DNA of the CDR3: TGCGCCAGCAGCTCCCCGGGACAGGGGGCTTCTGGCTACACCTTC.

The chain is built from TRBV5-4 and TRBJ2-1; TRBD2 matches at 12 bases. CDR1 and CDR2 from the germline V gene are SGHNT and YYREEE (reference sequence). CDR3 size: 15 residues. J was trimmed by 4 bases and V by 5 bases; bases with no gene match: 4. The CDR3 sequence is CASSHGLAGYNEQFF. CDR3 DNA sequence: TGTGCCAGCAGTCATGGACTAGCGGGGTACAATGAGCAGTTCTTC.